One and the same sample provided the 5 T cell receptor beta chains below, sequenced in a study of blood T cells in healthy people across ages. Next came a second PCR, run for about 7 to 12 cycles, which used a sample-barcoded 5' primer along with a J-beta primer mix. TCRdb re-analysed the 5' RACE reads in MiXCR, keeping a single row per CDR3 protein. Of over 700,000 distinct CDR3 sequences in the sample, 53% were seen once. Sequencing was done on a sample of blood. These receptors came from a man aged 80 or over in good health.

The J gene is TRBJ1-5, the V gene TRBV27; D unclear. Germline V gene sequence: CDR1 MNHEY, CDR2 SMNVEV (reference sequence). The CDR3 runs to 15 residues. V lost 6 bases and J 0 bases, leaving 12 bases between the germline ends. The CDR3 here is CASRKGANSNQPQHF. CDR3 nucleotide sequence: TGTGCCAGCAGAAAGGGTGCAAATAGCAATCAGCCCCAGCATTTT.

The chain uses TRBV10-3 and TRBJ2-7; D may be TRBD1 or TRBD2 (6 bases each). The J call may be wrong; the DNA end is better matched by TRBJ2-5. Germline values: CDR1 ENHRY, CDR2 SYGVKD. The CDR3 consists of 14 residues. In DNA form, the CDR3 reads TGTGCCATCAGTGTCGGGGGCAGACAAGAGACCCAGTACTTC. This gives the protein CAISVGGRQETQYF.

This clonotype was detected only once. The chain couples TRBV20-1 to TRBJ2-1; 8 positions agree with TRBD1. TRBJ2-7 matches the DNA end more closely, so the J call is doubtful. Germline assignment: CDR1 DFQATT and CDR2 SNEGSKA (reference sequence). The CDR3 totals 17 residues. DNA of the CDR3: TGCAGTGCTAGAGAGTCGACTGGGACAGGCTCCTACAATGAGCAGTACTTC. Protein product: CSARESTGTGSYNEQYF.

The chain recombines TRBV27 with TRBJ2-6; D gene unclear. The CDR3 runs to 18 residues. The V gene lost 6 bases and the J gene lost 1 base, with 19 bases spanning the gap. Germline assignment: CDR1 MNHEY and CDR2 SMNVEV (reference sequence). The CDR3 loop is CASSPDAGWRSGANVLTF. In nucleotides, the CDR3 is TGTGCCAGCAGCCCTGACGCAGGTTGGAGATCTGGGGCCAACGTCCTGACTTTC.

This clonotype was counted a single time. The chain combines TRBV6-6 with TRBJ2-7; TRBD2 matches 8 bases. The CDR3 is 15 amino acids. Germline V lookup: CDR1 MNHNY, CDR2 SVGAGI (reference sequence). Trimming removed 0 bases from V and 3 bases from J; junction bases left unmatched: 4. The CDR3 sequence: CASSYSGAGGYEQYF. CDR3 nucleotide sequence: TGTGCCAGCAGTTACTCGGGTGCGGGAGGCTACGAGCAGTACTTC.